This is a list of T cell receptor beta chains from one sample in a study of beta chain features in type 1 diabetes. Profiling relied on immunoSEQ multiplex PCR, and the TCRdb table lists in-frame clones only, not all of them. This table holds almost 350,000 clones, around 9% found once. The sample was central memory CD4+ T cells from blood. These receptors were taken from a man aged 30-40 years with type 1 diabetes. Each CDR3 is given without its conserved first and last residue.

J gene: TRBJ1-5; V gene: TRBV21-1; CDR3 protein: ASSKVGSRICNQPQH
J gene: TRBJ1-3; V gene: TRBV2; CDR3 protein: ASSADRAGNTIY
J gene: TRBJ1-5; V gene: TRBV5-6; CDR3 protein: ASSLGTGGQGQPQH
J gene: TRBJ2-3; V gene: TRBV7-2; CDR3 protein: ASSLAQGRLSDTQY
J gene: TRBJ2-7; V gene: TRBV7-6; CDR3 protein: ASSLAEGQFYEQY
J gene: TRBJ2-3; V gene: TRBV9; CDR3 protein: ASSRRSSTDTQY
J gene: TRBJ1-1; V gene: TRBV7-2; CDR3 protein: ASSPSGFVNTEAF
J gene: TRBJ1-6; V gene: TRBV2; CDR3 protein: ASGLQGTGWSPLH
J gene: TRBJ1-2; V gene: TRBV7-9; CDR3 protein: ASSLGGDGYT
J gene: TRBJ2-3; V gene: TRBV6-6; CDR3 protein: ASSYFPSTDTQY
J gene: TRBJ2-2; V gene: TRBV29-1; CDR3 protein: SVGRGGELF
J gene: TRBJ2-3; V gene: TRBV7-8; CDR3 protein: ACQATGTDTQY
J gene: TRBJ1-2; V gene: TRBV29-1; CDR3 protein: SVIDINYGYT
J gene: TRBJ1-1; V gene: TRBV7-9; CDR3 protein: ASSRWDEVNTEAF
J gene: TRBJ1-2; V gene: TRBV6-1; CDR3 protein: ASALGQGNYGYT
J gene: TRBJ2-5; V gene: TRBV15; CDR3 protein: ATSRGPQGQETQY
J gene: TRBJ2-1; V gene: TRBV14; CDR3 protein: ASSQGQLGYNEQF
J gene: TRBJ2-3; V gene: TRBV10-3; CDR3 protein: AIASGGDTDTQY
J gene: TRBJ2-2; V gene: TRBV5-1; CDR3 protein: ASSLDWNTGELF
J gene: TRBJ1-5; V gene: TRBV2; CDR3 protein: ASSGISGDQPQH
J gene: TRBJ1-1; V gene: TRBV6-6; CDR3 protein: ASTEGRAEAF
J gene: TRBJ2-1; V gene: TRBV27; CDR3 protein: ASSKGGLGLNEQF
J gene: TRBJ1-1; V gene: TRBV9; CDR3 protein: ASSVAQKNTEAF
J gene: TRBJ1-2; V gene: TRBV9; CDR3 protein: ASSVVLGQGAEGYT
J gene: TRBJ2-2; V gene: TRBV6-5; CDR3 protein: ASTRTGEVYGELF
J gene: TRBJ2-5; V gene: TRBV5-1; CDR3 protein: ASSPSILAGQETQY
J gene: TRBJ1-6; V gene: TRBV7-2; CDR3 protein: ASKKRGGNSPLH
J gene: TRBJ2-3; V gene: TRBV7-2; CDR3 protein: ASSPDWVDTQY
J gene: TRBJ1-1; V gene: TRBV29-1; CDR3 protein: SVEHSPGTTEAF
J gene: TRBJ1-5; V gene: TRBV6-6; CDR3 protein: ASRTYEGSQPQH
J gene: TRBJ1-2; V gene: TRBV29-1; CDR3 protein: SVDSWGYGYT
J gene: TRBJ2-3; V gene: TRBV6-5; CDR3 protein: ASSLSTDTDTQY
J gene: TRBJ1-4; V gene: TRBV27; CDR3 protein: ASSLQEKLF
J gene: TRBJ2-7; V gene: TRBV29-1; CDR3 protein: SVILNGVRDEQY
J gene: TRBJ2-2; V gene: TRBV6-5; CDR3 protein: ASSYSGFNTGELF
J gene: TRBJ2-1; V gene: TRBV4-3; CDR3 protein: ASSQEYGGGANEQF
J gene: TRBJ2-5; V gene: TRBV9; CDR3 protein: ASSVLAGGNYQETQY
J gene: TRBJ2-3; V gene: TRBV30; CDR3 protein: AWSPSDGTDTQY
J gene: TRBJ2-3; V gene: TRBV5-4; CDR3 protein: ASSLTRGTGTDTQY
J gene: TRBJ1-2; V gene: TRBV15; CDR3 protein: ATSSPRGTANYGYT
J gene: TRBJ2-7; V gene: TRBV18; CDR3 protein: ASSLGTGTYEQY
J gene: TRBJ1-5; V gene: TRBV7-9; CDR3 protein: ASSRGGGNQPQH
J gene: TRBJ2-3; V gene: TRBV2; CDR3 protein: ASSGSPTDTQY
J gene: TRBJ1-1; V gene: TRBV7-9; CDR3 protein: ASRGTGNTEAF
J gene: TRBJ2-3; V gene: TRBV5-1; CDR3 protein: ASSLRSGEDTQY
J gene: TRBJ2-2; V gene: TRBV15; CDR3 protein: ATSREGVVGELF
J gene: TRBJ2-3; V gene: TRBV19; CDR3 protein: ASSIQGGGTDTQY
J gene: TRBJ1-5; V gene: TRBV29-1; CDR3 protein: SVVGGDNQPQH
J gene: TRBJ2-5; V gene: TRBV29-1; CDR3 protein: SPSDGGLETQY
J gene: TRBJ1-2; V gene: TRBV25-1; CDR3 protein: ASRGQARAPYGYT
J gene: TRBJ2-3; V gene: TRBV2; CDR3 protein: ASSFSTDTQY
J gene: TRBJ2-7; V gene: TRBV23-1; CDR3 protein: ASSLSATYEQY
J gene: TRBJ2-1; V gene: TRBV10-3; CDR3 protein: AISGLPGLAGTYNEQF